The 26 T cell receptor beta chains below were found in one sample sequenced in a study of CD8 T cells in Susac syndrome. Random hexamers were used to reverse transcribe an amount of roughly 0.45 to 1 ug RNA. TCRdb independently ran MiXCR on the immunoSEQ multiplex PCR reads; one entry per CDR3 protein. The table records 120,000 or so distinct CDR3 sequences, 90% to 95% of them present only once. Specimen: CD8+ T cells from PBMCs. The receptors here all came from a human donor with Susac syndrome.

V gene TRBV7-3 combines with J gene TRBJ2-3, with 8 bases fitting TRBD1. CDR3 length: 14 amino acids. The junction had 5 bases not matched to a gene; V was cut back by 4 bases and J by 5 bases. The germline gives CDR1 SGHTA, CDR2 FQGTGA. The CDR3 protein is CASSSTGAVDTQYF. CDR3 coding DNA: TGTGCCAGCAGCTCGACAGGGGCCGTAGATACGCAGTATTTT.

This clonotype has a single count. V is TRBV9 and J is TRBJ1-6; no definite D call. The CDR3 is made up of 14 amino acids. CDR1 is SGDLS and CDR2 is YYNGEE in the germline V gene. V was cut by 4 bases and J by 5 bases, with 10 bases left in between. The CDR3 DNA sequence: TGTGCCAGCAGCCCCGAACAGAATAATTCACCCCTCCACTTT. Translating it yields CASSPEQNNSPLHF. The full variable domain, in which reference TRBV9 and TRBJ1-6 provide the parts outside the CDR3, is DSGVTQTPKHLITATGQRVTLRCSPRSGDLSVYWYQQSLDQGLQFLIQYYNGEERAKGNILERFSAQQFPDLHSELNLSSLELGDSALYFCASSPEQNNSPLHFGNGTRLTVT.

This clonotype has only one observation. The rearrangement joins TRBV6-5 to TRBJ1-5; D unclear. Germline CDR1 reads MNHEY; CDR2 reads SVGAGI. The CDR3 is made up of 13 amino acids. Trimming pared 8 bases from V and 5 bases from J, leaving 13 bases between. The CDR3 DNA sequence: TGTGCCAGCGATGACAACAGCGATCAGCCCCAGCATTTT. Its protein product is CASDDNSDQPQHF.

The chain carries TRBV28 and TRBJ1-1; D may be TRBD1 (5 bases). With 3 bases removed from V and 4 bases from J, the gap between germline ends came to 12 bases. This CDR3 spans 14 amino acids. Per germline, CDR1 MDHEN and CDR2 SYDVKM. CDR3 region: CASSFEGGGTEAFF. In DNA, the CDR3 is TGTGCCAGCAGTTTTGAGGGCGGGGGCACTGAAGCTTTCTTT.

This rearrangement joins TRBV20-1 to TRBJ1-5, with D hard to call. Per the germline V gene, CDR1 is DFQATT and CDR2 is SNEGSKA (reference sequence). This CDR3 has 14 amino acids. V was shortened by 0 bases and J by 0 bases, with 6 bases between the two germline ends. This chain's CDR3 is CSARDPDSNQPQHF. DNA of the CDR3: TGCAGTGCTAGAGATCCTGATAGCAATCAGCCCCAGCATTTT.

The CDR3: CASSFSSGGDIQYF. CDR3 DNA sequence: TGTGCCAGCAGCTTCTCTAGTGGGGGTGACATTCAGTACTTC. This chain connects TRBV13 to TRBJ2-4; D could derive from TRBD1 or TRBD2 (5 bases each). The CDR3 totals 14 residues. CDR1 is PRHDT and CDR2 is FYEKMQ in the germline V gene (reference sequence). V gave up 3 bases and J gave up 8 bases, with 14 bases separating them.

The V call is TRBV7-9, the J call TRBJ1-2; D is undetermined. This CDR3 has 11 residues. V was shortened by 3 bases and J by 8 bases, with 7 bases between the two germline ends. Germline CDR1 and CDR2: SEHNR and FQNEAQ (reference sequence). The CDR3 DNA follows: TGTGCCAGCAGCTTCGCAAACGGCTACACCTTC. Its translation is CASSFANGYTF.

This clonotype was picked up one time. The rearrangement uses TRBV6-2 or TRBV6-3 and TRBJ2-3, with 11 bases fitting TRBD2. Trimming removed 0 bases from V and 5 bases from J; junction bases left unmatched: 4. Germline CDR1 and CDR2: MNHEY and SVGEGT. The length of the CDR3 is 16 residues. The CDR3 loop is CASSYSTSGIEDTQYF. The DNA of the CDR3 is TGTGCCAGCAGTTACTCGACTAGCGGGATTGAAGATACGCAGTATTTT.

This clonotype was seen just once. CDR3 sequence reads: CASSQGTSDGTDTQYF. The CDR3 DNA sequence: TGTGCCAGCAGCCAAGGGACTAGCGATGGAACAGATACGCAGTATTTT. The V and J genes are TRBV4-2 and TRBJ2-3; TRBD2 aligns across 9 bases. V lost 1 base, J lost 3 bases, and 5 bases stayed unmatched. The germline V gene encodes CDR1 LGHNA and CDR2 YNFKEQ. This CDR3 spans 16 amino acids.

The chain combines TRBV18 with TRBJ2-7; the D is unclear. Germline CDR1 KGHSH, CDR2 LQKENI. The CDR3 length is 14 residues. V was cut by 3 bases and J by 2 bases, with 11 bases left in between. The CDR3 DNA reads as TGTGCCAGCTCACCCTCTGACGGGCCCTACGAGCAGTACTTC. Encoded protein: CASSPSDGPYEQYF.

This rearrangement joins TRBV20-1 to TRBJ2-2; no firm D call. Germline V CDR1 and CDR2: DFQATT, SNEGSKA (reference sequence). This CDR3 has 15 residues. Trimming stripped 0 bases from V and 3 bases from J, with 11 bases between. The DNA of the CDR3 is TGCAGTGCTAGAGATTTTAGTAGGGACACCGGGGAGCTGTTTTTT. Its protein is CSARDFSRDTGELFF.

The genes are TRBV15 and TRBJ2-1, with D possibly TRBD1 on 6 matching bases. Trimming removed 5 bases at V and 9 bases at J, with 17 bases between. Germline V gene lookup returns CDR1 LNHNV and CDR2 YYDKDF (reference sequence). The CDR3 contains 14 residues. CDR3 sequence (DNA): TGTGCCACCAGCCCTTCTGGGGACATCGGTGAGCAGTTCTTC. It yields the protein CATSPSGDIGEQFF.

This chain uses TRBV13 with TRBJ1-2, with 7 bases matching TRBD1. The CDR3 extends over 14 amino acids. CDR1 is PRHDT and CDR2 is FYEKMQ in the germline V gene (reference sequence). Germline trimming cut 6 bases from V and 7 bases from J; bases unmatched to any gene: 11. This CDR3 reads CASRQTTGLGGYTF. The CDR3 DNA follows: TGTGCCAGCAGACAAACGACAGGGTTGGGTGGCTACACCTTC.

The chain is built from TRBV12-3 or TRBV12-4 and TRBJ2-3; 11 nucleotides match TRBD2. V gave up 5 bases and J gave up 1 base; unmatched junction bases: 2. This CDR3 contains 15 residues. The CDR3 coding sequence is TGTGCCAGCAGTCCGGGACTAGCGGGCACAGATACGCAGTATTTT. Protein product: CASSPGLAGTDTQYF.

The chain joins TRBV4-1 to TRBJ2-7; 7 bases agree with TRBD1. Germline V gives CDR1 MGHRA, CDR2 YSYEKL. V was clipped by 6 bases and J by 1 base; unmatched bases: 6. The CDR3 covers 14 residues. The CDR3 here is CASSENRGSYEQYF. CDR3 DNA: TGCGCCAGCAGTGAAAACAGGGGTTCCTACGAGCAGTACTTC.

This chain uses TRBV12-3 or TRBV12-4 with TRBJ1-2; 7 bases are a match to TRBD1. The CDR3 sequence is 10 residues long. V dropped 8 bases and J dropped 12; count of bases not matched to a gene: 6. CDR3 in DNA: TGTGCCAGCCGCGGGGACAGTCACACCTTC. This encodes CASRGDSHTF.

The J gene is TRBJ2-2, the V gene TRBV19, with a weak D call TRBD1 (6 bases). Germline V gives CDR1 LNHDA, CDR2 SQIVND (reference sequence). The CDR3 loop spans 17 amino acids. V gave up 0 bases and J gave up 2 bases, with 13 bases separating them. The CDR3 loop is CASSIDPGHINTGELFF. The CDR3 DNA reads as TGTGCCAGTAGTATAGATCCGGGACATATCAACACCGGGGAGCTGTTTTTT.

CDR3 DNA sequence: TGTGCCAGCAGTCCTCCCGGGGGAGCGGGAGAGAAAAACATTCAGTACTTC. It is translated as CASSPPGGAGEKNIQYF. This sequence joins TRBV12-3 or TRBV12-4 and TRBJ2-4; 8 bases line up with TRBD2. The junction had 13 bases not matched to a gene; V was cut back by 5 bases and J by 4 bases. CDR3 length equals 17 residues.

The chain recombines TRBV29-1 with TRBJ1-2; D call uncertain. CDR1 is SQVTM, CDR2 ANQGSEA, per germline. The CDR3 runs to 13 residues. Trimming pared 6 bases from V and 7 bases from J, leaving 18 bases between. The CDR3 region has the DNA TGCAGCGTGCCGACCGGGATTCTGGGTGGCTACACCTTC. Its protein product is CSVPTGILGGYTF.

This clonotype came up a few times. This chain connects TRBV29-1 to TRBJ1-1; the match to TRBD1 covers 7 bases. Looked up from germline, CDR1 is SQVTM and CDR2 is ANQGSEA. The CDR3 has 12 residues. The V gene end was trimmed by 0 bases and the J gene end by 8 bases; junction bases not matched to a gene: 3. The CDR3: CSVEDWTGEAFF. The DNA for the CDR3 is TGCAGCGTTGAAGACTGGACAGGCGAAGCTTTCTTT.

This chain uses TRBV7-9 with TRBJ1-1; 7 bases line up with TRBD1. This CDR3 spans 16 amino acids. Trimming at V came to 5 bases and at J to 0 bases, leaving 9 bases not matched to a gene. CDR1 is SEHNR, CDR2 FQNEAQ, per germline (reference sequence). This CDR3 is CASSAWDSSLNTEAFF. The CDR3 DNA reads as TGTGCCAGCAGCGCTTGGGACAGCTCTTTGAACACTGAAGCTTTCTTT.

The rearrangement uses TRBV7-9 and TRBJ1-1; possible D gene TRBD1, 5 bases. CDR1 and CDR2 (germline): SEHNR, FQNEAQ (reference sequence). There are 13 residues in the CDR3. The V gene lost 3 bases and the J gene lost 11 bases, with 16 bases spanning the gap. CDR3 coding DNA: TGTGCCAGCAGCTTTGACGGACAACCAAGGGCTTTCTTT. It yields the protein CASSFDGQPRAFF.

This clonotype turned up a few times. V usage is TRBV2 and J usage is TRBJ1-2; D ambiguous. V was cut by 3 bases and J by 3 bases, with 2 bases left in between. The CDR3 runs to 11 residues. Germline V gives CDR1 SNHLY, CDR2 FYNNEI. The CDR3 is CASSEDYGYTF. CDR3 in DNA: TGTGCCAGCAGTGAGGACTATGGCTACACCTTC.

CDR3 sequence: CSASDLETRTYNEQFF. The DNA for the CDR3 is TGCAGTGCTAGTGATTTGGAGACTAGGACCTACAATGAGCAGTTCTTC. This chain links TRBV20-1 with TRBJ2-1; D is perhaps TRBD2 (6 bases). CDR1 DFQATT and CDR2 SNEGSKA come from the germline V gene (reference sequence). Trimming took off 3 bases at V and 2 bases at J, with 17 bases between the two ends. The CDR3 is 16 residues long.

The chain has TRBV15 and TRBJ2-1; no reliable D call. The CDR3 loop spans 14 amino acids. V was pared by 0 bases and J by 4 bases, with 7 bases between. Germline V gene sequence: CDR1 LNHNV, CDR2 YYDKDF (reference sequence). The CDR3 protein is CATSRDIEYNEQFF. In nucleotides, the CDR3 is TGTGCCACCAGCAGAGATATCGAGTACAATGAGCAGTTCTTC.

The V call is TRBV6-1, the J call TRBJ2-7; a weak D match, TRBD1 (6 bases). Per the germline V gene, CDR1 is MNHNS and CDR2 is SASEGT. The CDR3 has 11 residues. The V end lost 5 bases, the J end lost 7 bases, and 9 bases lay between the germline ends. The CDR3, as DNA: TGTGCCAGCAGTTCAGGGGTGGAGCAGTACTTC. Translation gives CASSSGVEQYF.